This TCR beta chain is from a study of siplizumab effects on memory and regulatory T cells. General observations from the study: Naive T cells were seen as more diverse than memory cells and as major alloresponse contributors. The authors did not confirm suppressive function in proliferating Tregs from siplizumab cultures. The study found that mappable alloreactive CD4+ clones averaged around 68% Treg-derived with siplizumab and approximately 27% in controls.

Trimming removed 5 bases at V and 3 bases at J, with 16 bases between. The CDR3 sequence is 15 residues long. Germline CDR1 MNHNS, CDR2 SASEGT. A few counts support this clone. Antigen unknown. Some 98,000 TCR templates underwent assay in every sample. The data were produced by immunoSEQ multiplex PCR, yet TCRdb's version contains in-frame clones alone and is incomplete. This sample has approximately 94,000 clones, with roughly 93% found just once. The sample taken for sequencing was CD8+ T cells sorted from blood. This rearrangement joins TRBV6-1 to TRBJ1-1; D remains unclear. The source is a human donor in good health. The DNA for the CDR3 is TGTGCCAGCAGTTCCCACCGAAACGTAGACACTGAAGCTTTCTTT. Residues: CASSSHRNVDTEAFF.